The clone carrying this T cell receptor beta chain turned up a few times. Its antigen is undetermined. V shed 6 bases and J shed 6 bases, with 15 bases lying between them. Germline values: CDR1 MNHEY, CDR2 SMNVEV (reference sequence). CDR3 length: 14 residues. This entry is derived from a study of CD8+ T cells in alopecia areata. cDNA prepared by RNA extraction and subsequent reverse transcription served as the template for sequencing. Using immunoSEQ multiplex PCR, the repertoire was profiled, and TCRdb retains in-frame clones only, with some absent. The sample holds over 120,000 clones; nearly 55% are singletons and the top ten take 15% to 20%. Study-wide points: The link between baseline CD8+ expansion and response remains uncertain with one nonresponder.

Indicated treatment: oral pan-JAK inhibitor, 5-10 mg twice daily. Alopecia areata patients had lesional scalp punch biopsies and peripheral blood taken from them. This material consisted of CD8+ T cells sorted from blood, taken at week 4, from a patient treated with tofacitinib. The J gene is TRBJ1-5, the V gene TRBV27, with D tentatively TRBD1 (6 bases). The TCR comes from a human donor with alopecia areata. CDR3 in DNA: TGTGCCAGCAGGTCAGGGGTAGGGGCTCAGCCCCAGCATTTT. The encoded protein is CASRSGVGAQPQHF.